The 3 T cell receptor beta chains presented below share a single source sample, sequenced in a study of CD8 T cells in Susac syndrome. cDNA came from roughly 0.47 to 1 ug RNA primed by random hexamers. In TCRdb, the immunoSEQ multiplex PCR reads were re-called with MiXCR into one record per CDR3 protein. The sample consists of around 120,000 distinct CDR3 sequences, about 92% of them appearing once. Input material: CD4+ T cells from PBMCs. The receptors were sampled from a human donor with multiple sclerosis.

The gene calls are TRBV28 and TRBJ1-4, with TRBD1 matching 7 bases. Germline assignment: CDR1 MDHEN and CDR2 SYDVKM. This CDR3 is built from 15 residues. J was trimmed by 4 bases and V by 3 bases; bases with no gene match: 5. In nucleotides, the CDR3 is TGTGCCAGCAGTTTCCTGACAGGGAGTAATGAAAAACTGTTTTTT. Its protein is CASSFLTGSNEKLFF. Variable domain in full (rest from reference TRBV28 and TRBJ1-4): DVKVTQSSRYLVKRTGEKVFLECVQDMDHENMFWYRQDPGLGLRLIYFSYDVKMKEKGDIPEGYSVSREKKERFSLILESASTNQTSMYLCASSFLTGSNEKLFFGSGTQLSVL.

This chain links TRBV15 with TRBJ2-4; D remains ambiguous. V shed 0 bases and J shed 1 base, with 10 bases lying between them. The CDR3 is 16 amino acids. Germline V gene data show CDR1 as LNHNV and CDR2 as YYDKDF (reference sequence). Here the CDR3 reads CATSREPQGAKNIQYF. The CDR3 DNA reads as TGTGCCACCAGCAGAGAGCCTCAAGGGGCCAAAAACATTCAGTACTTC.

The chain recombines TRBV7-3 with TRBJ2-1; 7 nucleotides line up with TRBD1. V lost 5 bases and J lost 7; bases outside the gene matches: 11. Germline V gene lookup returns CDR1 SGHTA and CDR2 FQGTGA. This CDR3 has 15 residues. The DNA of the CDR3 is TGTGCCAGCAGCGTACTAGGGGGCTTAGGAAATGAGCAGTTCTTC. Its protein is CASSVLGGLGNEQFF.